One and the same sample provided the 18 T cell receptor beta chains below, sequenced in a study of control samples from healthy donors and cancer patients. Sequencing used immunoSEQ multiplex PCR; TCRdb keeps in-frame clones, though not all of them. The sample includes approximately 87,000 clones, approximately 93% seen only once; the top ten take about 1.3%. Sequenced sample: PBMCs. The receptors were gathered from a woman aged 40 to 50 with lung cancer.

The J gene is TRBJ1-1, the V gene TRBV7-6; TRBD1 is a possible D gene (5 bases). The CDR3 loop spans 15 amino acids. V was cut by 0 bases and J by 1 base, with 9 bases left in between. Looked up from germline, CDR1 is SGHVS and CDR2 is FNYEAQ. CDR3 protein: CASSLARDSNTEAFF. The CDR3 nucleotides read TGTGCCAGCAGCTTAGCCAGGGACTCGAACACTGAAGCTTTCTTT.

This rearrangement joins TRBV19 to TRBJ2-3; a possible D gene is TRBD2 (6 bases). This CDR3 is 16 amino acids long. V was clipped by 2 bases and J by 0 bases, with 12 bases between them. Looked up from germline, CDR1 is LNHDA and CDR2 is SQIVND (reference sequence). CDR3 DNA sequence: TGTGCCAGTAGTATATGGGCAGGGACTAGCACAGATACGCAGTATTTT. The encoded protein is CASSIWAGTSTDTQYF. The whole variable domain, filled in from reference TRBV19 and TRBJ2-3, reads DGGITQSPKYLFRKEGQNVTLSCEQNLNHDAMYWYRQDPGQGLRLIYYSQIVNDFQKGDIAEGYSVSREKKESFPLTVTSAQKNPTAFYLCASSIWAGTSTDTQYFGPGTRLTVL.

The chain carries TRBV7-9 and TRBJ2-1; no clear D gene. V shed 3 bases and J shed 6 bases, with 9 bases lying between them. Germline CDR1 and CDR2: SEHNR and FQNEAQ (reference sequence). CDR3 length equals 13 residues. CDR3 coding DNA: TGTGCCAGCAGCTTCCCTGCGTCCAATGAGCAGTTCTTC. Encoded protein: CASSFPASNEQFF.

The chain joins TRBV5-1 to TRBJ1-1, with D unresolved. The V and J ends lost 3 bases and 2 bases respectively, with 14 bases between them. Per germline, CDR1 SGHRS and CDR2 YFSETQ. This CDR3 has 15 residues. Here the CDR3 reads CASSSRPTANTEAFF. The CDR3 coding sequence is TGCGCCAGCAGCTCCCGCCCAACAGCTAACACTGAAGCTTTCTTT.

This chain links TRBV7-9 with TRBJ2-7; D uncertain. Trimming took 2 bases from V and 4 from J, leaving 3 bases between them. This CDR3 is 11 amino acids long. CDR1 SEHNR and CDR2 FQNEAQ come from the germline V gene (reference sequence). CDR3 bases: TGTGCCAGCAGCTTAAATTACGAGCAGTACTTC. Translation: CASSLNYEQYF.

The chain combines TRBV3-1 (or the pseudogene TRBV3-2) with TRBJ1-2, with D hard to call. The CDR3 is 15 amino acids. Looked up from germline, CDR1 is LGHDT and CDR2 is YNNKEL (reference sequence). V lost 4 bases and J lost 4, with 16 bases in between. CDR3 bases: TGTGCCAGCAGCCCCGGGCGGGGAGGGTCCTATGGCTACACCTTC. Protein: CASSPGRGGSYGYTF.

The chain combines TRBV6-6 with TRBJ1-2, with 9 positions matching TRBD1. CDR1 is MNHNY, CDR2 SVGAGI, per germline (reference sequence). J gave up 3 bases and V 7 bases, and 6 bases lay outside the gene matches. CDR3 length: 14 amino acids. The DNA for the CDR3 is TGTGCCAGCACCCCAGACAGGGGGGACTATGGCTACACCTTC. It codes for CASTPDRGDYGYTF.

The chain combines TRBV10-2 with TRBJ2-2; tentative D call: TRBD2 (6 bases). The CDR3 runs 14 residues. V dropped 4 bases and J dropped 5 bases, with 11 bases sitting between them. The germline V gene has CDR1 WSHSY and CDR2 SAAADI. The CDR3, as DNA: TGCGCCAGCAGTGGGGACTTGTTGACCGGGGAGCTGTTTTTT. Translation gives CASSGDLLTGELFF.

This clone occurred a few times. This chain connects TRBV30 to TRBJ1-5; a possible D gene is TRBD1 (6 bases). The CDR3 runs to 14 residues. Germline assignment: CDR1 GTSNPN and CDR2 SVGIG (reference sequence). The V end was cut by 0 bases, the J end by 10 bases, with 16 bases between. The CDR3 coding sequence is TGTGCCTGGAGTGTACAGGACAGTGCTAGTCCCCAGCATTTT. It codes for CAWSVQDSASPQHF. Drawing the rest from reference TRBV30 and TRBJ1-5, the complete variable domain is SQTIHQWPATLVQPVGSPLSLECTVEGTSNPNLYWYRQAAGRGLQLLFYSVGIGQISSEVPQNLSASRPQDRQFILSSKKLLLSDSGFYLCAWSVQDSASPQHFGDGTRLSIL.

This clone was observed a handful of times. The rearrangement joins TRBV7-2 to TRBJ2-7; 9 positions match TRBD2. The germline gives CDR1 SGHTA, CDR2 FQGNSA. The CDR3 covers 16 residues. J was trimmed by 2 bases and V by 0 bases; bases with no gene match: 5. The CDR3 sequence is CASSLASGGGAYEQYF. The DNA of the CDR3 is TGTGCCAGCAGCTTAGCTTCTGGCGGGGGGGCCTACGAGCAGTACTTC.

Worth noting for this clone: Germline is not matched at one junction end, which may reflect a read error. The gene calls are TRBV25-1 and TRBJ1-1; no clear D gene. Germline lookup yields CDR1 MGHDK and CDR2 SYGVNS. This CDR3 spans 8 amino acids. Here the CDR3 DNA reads TGTGCCAGCAGTGTGGTCCTCTTT. Amino acids: CASSVVLF.

As DNA, the CDR3 is TGTGCCAGCAGCTTACCGGGACTAGGGAGCAATGAGCAGTTCTTC. The encoded protein is CASSLPGLGSNEQFF. The chain links TRBV7-3 to TRBJ2-1, with 8 positions matching TRBD2. Losses at the gene ends were 2 bases for V and 6 bases for J; bases not matched to a gene: 6. CDR3 length: 15 amino acids. Germline CDR1 reads SGHTA; CDR2 reads FQGTGA.

The chain carries TRBV28 and TRBJ2-1; D is perhaps TRBD2 (7 bases). V lost 2 bases and J lost 5, with 13 bases in between. The germline V gene encodes CDR1 MDHEN and CDR2 SYDVKM. The CDR3 has 15 amino acids. CDR3 sequence reads: CASSLGGGAHNEQFF. The CDR3 DNA reads as TGTGCCAGCAGTTTAGGGGGGGGCGCCCACAATGAGCAGTTCTTC.

CDR3 bases: TGCGCCAGCAGTCAATCCGACAGGGGGGACTCACCCCTCCACTTT. This codes for CASSQSDRGDSPLHF. The chain employs TRBV23-1 and TRBJ1-6; 9 nucleotides align to TRBD1. TRBV23-1 is an open reading frame, and its role is uncertain. Germline trimming cut 0 bases from V and 10 bases from J; bases unmatched to any gene: 4. CDR3 length: 15 amino acids.

The chain has TRBV13 and TRBJ2-7, with TRBD2 matching over 7 bases. V lost 0 bases, J lost 1 base, and 6 bases stayed unmatched. Germline CDR1 PRHDT, CDR2 FYEKMQ (reference sequence). The CDR3 is made up of 16 amino acids. The CDR3 loop reads CASSLGASGYSYEQYF. The DNA for the CDR3 is TGTGCCAGCAGCTTAGGGGCTAGCGGCTATTCCTACGAGCAGTACTTC.

The rearrangement uses TRBV7-9 and TRBJ1-2; D perhaps matches TRBD1 (6 bases). Trimming took 4 bases from V and 3 from J, leaving 15 bases between them. The CDR3 has 15 amino acids. The germline V gene has CDR1 SEHNR and CDR2 FQNEAQ (reference sequence). The CDR3, as DNA: TGTGCCAGCAGCTCGATGACCGGGACACACTATGGCTACACCTTC. It encodes CASSSMTGTHYGYTF.

This rearrangement joins TRBV19 to TRBJ2-7, with D possibly matching TRBD1 (6 bases). V gave up 4 bases and J gave up 3 bases, with 16 bases separating them. Germline loops: CDR1 LNHDA, CDR2 SQIVND (reference sequence). The CDR3 covers 15 residues. DNA of the CDR3: TGTGCCAGTAGTAAGCTTGGACAGAGTATCTACGAGCAGTACTTC. This encodes CASSKLGQSIYEQYF.

The genes are TRBV4-1 and TRBJ1-3; a weak D match, TRBD1 (5 bases). The CDR3 loop spans 14 amino acids. V lost 3 bases and J lost 0, with 6 bases in between. Germline CDR1 is MGHRA and CDR2 is YSYEKL. The CDR3 DNA reads as TGCGCCAGCAGCCAGACAGTCTCTGGAAACACCATATATTTT. It specifies CASSQTVSGNTIYF.